A single TCR beta chain is shown here with its context. As processed by the authors: Amplified reference gene primers provided the basis for estimating nucleated cell counts. TCRdb's copy holds only in-frame clones and misses some; the assay was immunoSEQ multiplex PCR. That table gives V, J and clone size, and the DNA gave D and trimming. The sample holds a few hundred thousand clones; about 91% are singletons and the top ten take roughly 12%. The entry originates in a study of blood T cell repertoires in COVID-19. A Seattle source enrolled patients during active infection and followed them longitudinally. Trimming took 0 bases from V and 0 from J, leaving 15 bases between them. Germline V gene data show CDR1 as SGHAT and CDR2 as FQNNGV. This CDR3 is built from 18 residues.

The rearrangement uses TRBV11-2 and TRBJ2-4, with D perhaps TRBD2 (6 bases). This clonotype originated in a woman aged 45-60 years with COVID-19, enrolled during active disease. The sample taken for sequencing was peripheral blood. CDR3 nucleotide sequence: TGTGCCAGCAGCTTAGATCTCCGCGGGGTTACAGCCAAAAACATTCAGTACTTC. Translated: CASSLDLRGVTAKNIQYF.